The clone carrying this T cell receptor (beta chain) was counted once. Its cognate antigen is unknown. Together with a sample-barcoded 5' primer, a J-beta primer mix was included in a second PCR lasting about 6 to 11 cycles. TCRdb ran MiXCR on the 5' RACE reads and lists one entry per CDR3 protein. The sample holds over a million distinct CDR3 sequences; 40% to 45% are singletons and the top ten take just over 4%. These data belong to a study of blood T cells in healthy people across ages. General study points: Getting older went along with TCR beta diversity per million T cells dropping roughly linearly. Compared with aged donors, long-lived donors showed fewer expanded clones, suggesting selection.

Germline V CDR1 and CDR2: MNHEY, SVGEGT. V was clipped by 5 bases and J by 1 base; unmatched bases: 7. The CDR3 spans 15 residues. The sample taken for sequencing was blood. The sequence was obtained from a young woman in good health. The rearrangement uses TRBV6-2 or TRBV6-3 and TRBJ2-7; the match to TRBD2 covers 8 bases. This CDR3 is CASSDGLADSYEQYF. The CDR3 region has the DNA TGTGCCAGCAGTGACGGACTAGCAGATTCCTACGAGCAGTACTTC.